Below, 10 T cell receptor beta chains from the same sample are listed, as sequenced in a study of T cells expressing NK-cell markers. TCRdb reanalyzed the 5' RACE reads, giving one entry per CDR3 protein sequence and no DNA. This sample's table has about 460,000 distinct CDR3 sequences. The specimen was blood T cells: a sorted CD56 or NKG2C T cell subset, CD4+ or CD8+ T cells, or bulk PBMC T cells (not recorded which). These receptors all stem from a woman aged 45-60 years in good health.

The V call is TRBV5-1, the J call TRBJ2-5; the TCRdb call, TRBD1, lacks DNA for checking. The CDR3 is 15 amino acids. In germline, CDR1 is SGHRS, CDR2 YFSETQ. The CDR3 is CASSSDRGRLKTQYF.

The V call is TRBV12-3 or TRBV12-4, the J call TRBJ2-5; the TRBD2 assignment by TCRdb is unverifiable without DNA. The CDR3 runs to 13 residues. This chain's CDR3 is CASSLKKRETQYF.

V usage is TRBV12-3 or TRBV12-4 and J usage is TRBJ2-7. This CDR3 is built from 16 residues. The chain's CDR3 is CASSLYIGPNSYEQYF.

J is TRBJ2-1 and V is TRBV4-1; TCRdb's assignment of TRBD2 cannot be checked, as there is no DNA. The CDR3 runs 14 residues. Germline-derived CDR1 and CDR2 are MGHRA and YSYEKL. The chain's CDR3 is CASSQPAGTTQKFF.

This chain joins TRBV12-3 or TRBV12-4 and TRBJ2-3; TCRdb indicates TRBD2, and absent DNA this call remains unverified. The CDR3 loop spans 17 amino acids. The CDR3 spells CASSENPSGANTDTQYF.

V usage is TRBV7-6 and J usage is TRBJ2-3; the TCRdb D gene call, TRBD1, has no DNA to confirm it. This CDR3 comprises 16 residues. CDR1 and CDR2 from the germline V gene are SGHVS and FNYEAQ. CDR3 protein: CASSLTPDRSTDTQYF.

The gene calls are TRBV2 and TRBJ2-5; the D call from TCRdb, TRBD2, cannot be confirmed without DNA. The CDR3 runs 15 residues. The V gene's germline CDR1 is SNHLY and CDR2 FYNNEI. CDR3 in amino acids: CATMILAGVGETQYF.

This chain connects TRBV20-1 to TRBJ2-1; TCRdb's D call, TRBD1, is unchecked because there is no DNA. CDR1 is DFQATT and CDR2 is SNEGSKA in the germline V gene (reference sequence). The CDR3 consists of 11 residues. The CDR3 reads CSARPGGEQFF.

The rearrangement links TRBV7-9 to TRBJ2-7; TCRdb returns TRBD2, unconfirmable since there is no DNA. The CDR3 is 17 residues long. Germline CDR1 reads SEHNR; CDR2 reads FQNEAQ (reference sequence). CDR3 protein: CASSLRPGGRWGYEQYF.

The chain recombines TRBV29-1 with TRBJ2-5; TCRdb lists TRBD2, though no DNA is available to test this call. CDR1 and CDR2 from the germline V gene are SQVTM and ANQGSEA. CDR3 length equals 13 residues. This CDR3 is CSVDLRGSETQYF.